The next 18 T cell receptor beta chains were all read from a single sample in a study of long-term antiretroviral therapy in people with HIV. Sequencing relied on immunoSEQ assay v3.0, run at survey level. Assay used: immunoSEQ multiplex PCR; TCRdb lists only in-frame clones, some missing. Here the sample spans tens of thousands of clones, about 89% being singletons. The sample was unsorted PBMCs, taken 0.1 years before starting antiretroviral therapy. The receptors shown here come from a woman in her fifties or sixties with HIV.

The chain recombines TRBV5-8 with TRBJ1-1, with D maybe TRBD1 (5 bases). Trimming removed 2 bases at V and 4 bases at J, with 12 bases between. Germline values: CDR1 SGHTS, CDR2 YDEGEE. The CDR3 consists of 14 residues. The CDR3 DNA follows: TGTGCCAGCAGCTTAGTGGGGCAGGGCACTGAAGCTTTCTTT. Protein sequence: CASSLVGQGTEAFF.

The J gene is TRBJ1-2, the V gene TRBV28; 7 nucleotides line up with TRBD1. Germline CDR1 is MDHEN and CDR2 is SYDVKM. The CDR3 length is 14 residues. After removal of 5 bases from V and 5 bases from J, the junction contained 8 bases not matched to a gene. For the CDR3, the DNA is TGTGCCAGCAGTATCATACAGGGGCTGTATGGCTACACCTTC. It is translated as CASSIIQGLYGYTF.

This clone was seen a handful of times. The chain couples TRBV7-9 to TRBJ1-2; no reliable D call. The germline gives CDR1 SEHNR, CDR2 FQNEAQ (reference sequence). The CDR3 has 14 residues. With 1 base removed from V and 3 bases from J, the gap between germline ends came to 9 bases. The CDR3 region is CASSLGVLDYGYTF. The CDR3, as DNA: TGTGCCAGCAGCTTAGGGGTTCTCGACTATGGCTACACCTTC.

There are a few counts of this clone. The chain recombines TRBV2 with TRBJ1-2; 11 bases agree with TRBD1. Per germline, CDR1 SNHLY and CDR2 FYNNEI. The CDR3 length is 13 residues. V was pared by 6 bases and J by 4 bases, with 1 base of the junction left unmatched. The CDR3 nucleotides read TGTGCCAGCAGAGGGACAGGGGGCTATGGCTACACCTTC. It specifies CASRGTGGYGYTF.

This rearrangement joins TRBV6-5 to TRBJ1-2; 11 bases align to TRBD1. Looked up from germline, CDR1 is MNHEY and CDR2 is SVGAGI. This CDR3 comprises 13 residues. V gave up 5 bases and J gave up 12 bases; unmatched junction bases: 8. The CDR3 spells CASSPPGQGVHTF. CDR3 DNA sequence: TGTGCCAGCAGTCCCCCGGGACAGGGGGTCCACACCTTC.

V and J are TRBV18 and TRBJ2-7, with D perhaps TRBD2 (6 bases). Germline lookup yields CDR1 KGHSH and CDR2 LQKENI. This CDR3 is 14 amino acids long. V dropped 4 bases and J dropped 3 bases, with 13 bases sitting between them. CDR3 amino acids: CASSRTGLVYEQYF. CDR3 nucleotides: TGTGCCAGCTCACGTACGGGACTGGTCTACGAGCAGTACTTC. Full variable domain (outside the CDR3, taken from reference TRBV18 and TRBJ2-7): NAGVMQNPRHLVRRRGQEARLRCSPMKGHSHVYWYRQLPEEGLKFMVYLQKENIIDESGMPKERFSAEFPKEGPSILRIQQVVRGDSAAYFCASSRTGLVYEQYFGPGTRLTVT.

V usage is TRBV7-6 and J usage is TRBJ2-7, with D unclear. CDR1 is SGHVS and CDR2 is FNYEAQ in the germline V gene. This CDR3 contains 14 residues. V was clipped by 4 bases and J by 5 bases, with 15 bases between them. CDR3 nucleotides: TGTGCCAGCAGCTCCGGGCCGTCGAGAGACGAGCAGTACTTC. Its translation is CASSSGPSRDEQYF.

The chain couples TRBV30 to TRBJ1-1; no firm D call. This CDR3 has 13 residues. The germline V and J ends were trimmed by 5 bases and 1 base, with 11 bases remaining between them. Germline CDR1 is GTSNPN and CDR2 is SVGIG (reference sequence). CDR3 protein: CAWAPQENTEAFF. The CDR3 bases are TGTGCCTGGGCGCCGCAGGAGAACACTGAAGCTTTCTTT.

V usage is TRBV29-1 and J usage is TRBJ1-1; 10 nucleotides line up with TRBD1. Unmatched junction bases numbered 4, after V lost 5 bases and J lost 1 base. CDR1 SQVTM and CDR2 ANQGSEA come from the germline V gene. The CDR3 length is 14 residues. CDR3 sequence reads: CSVPGQGSNTEAFF. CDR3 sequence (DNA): TGCAGCGTTCCGGGACAGGGGTCGAACACTGAAGCTTTCTTT. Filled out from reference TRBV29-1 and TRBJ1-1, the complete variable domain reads SAVISQKPSRDICQRGTSLTIQCQVDSQVTMMFWYRQQPGQSLTLIATANQGSEATYESGFVIDKFPISRPNLTFSTLTVSNMSPEDSSIYLCSVPGQGSNTEAFFGQGTRLTVV.

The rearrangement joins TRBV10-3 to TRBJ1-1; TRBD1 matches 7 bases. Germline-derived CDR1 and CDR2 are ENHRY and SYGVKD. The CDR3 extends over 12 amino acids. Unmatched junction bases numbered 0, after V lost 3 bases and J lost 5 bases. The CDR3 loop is CAISEQGTEAFF. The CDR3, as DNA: TGTGCCATCAGTGAACAGGGGACTGAAGCTTTCTTT.

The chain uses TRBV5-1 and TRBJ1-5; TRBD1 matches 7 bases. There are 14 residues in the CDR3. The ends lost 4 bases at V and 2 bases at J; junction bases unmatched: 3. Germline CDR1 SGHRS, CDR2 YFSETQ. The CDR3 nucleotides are TGCGCCAGCAGCCGAGACAGGGGCAATCAGCCCCAGCATTTT. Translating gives CASSRDRGNQPQHF.

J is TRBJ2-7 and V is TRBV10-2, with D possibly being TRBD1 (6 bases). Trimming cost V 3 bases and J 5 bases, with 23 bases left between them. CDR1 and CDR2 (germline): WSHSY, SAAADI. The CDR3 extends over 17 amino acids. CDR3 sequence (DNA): TGCGCCAGCAGTGAAAGGGACAACAGGTTTAAGTGGGACGAGCAGTACTTC. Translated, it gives CASSERDNRFKWDEQYF.

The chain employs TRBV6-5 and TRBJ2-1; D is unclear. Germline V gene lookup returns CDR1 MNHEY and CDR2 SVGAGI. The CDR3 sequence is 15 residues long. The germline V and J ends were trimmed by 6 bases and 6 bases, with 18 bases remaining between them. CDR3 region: CASSLTVGPINEQFF. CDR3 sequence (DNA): TGTGCCAGCAGCCTGACCGTCGGACCGATCAATGAGCAGTTCTTC.

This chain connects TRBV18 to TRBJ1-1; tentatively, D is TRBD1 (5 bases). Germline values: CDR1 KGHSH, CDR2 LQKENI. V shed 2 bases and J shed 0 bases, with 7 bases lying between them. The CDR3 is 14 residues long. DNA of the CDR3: TGTGCCAGCTCACCAGCAGGGATGAACACTGAAGCTTTCTTT. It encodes CASSPAGMNTEAFF.

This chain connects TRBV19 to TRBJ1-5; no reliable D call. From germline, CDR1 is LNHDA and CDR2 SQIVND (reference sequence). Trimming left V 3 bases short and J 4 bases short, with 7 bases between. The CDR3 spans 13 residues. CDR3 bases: TGTGCCAGTAGTATGGACCGGAATCAGCCCCAGCATTTT. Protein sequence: CASSMDRNQPQHF.

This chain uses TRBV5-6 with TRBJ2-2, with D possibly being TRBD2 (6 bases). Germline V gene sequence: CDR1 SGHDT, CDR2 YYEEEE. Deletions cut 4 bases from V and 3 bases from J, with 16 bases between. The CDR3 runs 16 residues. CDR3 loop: CASSTAGLSYTGELFF. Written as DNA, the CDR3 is TGTGCCAGCAGCACGGCGGGATTATCTTACACCGGGGAGCTGTTTTTT.

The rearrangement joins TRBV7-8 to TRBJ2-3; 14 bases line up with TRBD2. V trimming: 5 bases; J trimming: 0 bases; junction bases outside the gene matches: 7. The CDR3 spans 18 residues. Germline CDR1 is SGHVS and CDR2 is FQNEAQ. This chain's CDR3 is CASSLGLAGGPSTDTQYF. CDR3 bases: TGTGCCAGCAGCCTTGGACTAGCGGGGGGACCGAGCACAGATACGCAGTATTTT.

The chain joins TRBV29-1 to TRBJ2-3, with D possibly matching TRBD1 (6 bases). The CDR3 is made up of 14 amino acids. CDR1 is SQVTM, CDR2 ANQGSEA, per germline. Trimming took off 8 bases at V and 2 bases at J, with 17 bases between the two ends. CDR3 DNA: TGCAGCTATCCCCTGAGGGGGTCCACAGATACGCAGTATTTT. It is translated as CSYPLRGSTDTQYF.